These 19 T cell receptor beta chains were all obtained from the same sample, sequenced in a study of blood T cell repertoires in COVID-19. TCRdb's copy holds only in-frame clones and misses some; the assay was immunoSEQ multiplex PCR. The sample yields 250,000 to 300,000 clones, approximately 86% seen once. What was sequenced was peripheral blood. The receptor source for this set is a man aged 25 to 40 with active or convalescent COVID-19.

This chain joins TRBV27 and TRBJ2-7; 8 nucleotides agree with TRBD1. The CDR3 has 15 amino acids. V lost 5 bases, J lost 5 bases, and 11 bases stayed unmatched. Germline lookup yields CDR1 MNHEY and CDR2 SMNVEV (reference sequence). CDR3 amino acids: CASSQNGQGLDEQYF. The CDR3 DNA follows: TGTGCCAGCAGTCAAAACGGACAGGGTCTCGACGAGCAGTACTTC.

The chain carries TRBV6-2 or TRBV6-3 and TRBJ2-5, with 7 bases that match TRBD2. The CDR3 covers 15 residues. The germline V gene encodes CDR1 MNHEY and CDR2 SVGEGT. After removal of 2 bases from V and 4 bases from J, the junction contained 7 bases not matched to a gene. The DNA of the CDR3 is TGTGCCAGCAGTTACGAAGCAGCGGGGTTAGAGACCCAGTACTTC. It translates to CASSYEAAGLETQYF.

This clone was recorded only once. The chain combines TRBV10-1 with TRBJ2-3; D is uncertain. CDR3 length: 13 amino acids. Trimming left V 7 bases short and J 5 bases short, with 13 bases between. Looked up from germline, CDR1 is WNHNN and CDR2 is SYGVQD (reference sequence). The CDR3 nucleotides are TGCGCCAGCACTCAAGACTTGGGAGATACGCAGTATTTT. Its protein product is CASTQDLGDTQYF.

The V and J genes are TRBV13 and TRBJ1-4, with a tentative D call TRBD1 (6 bases). The CDR3 is 14 amino acids. With 5 bases removed from V and 7 bases from J, the gap between germline ends came to 14 bases. From germline, CDR1 is PRHDT and CDR2 FYEKMQ (reference sequence). Here the CDR3 DNA reads TGTGCCAGCAGCGCCCAGGGGCTTCGTGAAAAACTGTTTTTT. Translated: CASSAQGLREKLFF.

The rearrangement links TRBV27 to TRBJ2-3; no reliable D call. In germline, CDR1 is MNHEY, CDR2 SMNVEV (reference sequence). Trimming shortened V by 3 bases and J by 3 bases, and 7 bases separated the two germline ends. CDR3 length: 13 residues. The CDR3 nucleotides read TGTGCCAGCAGTTTTGGAGCGACAGATACGCAGTATTTT. This gives the protein CASSFGATDTQYF.

V usage is TRBV7-8 and J usage is TRBJ1-1, with D unclear. The CDR3 extends over 11 amino acids. Per the germline V gene, CDR1 is SGHVS and CDR2 is FQNEAQ. V dropped 8 bases and J dropped 6 bases, with 10 bases sitting between them. CDR3 protein: CASAGGAEAFF. In nucleotides, the CDR3 is TGTGCCAGCGCAGGAGGCGCTGAAGCTTTCTTT.

The V and J genes are TRBV7-9 and TRBJ1-5; TRBD1 agrees at 10 bases. Germline values: CDR1 SEHNR, CDR2 FQNEAQ (reference sequence). This CDR3 has 14 residues. V lost 5 bases to trimming and J lost 7 bases; unmatched junction nucleotides: 5. Here the CDR3 reads CASSPSGQGQPQHF. The CDR3 DNA sequence: TGTGCCAGCAGCCCCTCGGGACAGGGGCAGCCCCAGCATTTT.

The chain joins TRBV6-2 or TRBV6-3 to TRBJ2-1; 7 positions match TRBD2. The CDR3 runs to 17 residues. Trimming cost V 4 bases and J 8 bases; bases outside gene matches: 17. The germline CDR1 and CDR2 sequences are MNHEY and SVGEGT. The CDR3 DNA reads TGTGCCAGCAGTTTAGAGGAAGCGGGGCGGCCCCGGGATGAGCAGTTCTTC. Translation gives CASSLEEAGRPRDEQFF.

The V call is TRBV10-1, the J call TRBJ1-1; perhaps TRBD1 as D (6 bases). The CDR3 is made up of 13 amino acids. Trimming took 5 bases from V and 9 from J, leaving 16 bases between them. Germline loops: CDR1 WNHNN, CDR2 SYGVQD (reference sequence). The CDR3 nucleotides are TGCGCCAGCAGTTTCGACAGGACTGGAAAAGCTTTCTTT. This encodes CASSFDRTGKAFF.

V and J are TRBV7-2 and TRBJ1-6; weak D call: TRBD1 (5 bases). This CDR3 is built from 17 residues. The germline V gene encodes CDR1 SGHTA and CDR2 FQGNSA. Trimming shortened V by 5 bases and J by 0 bases, and 14 bases separated the two germline ends. The CDR3 DNA reads TGTGCCAGCAGCCCCAGTGGGGCCAGCTCCTATAATTCACCCCTCCACTTT. The encoded protein is CASSPSGASSYNSPLHF.

This clone has only a few counts. This chain connects TRBV15 to TRBJ2-1; TRBD2 agrees at 10 bases. The V segment lost 1 base and the J segment 3 bases; nucleotides outside the gene matches: 6. Germline values: CDR1 LNHNV, CDR2 YYDKDF (reference sequence). There are 17 residues in the CDR3. CDR3 loop: CATSRVRASGGYNEQFF. The CDR3 DNA sequence: TGTGCCACCAGCAGAGTACGGGCTAGCGGGGGCTACAATGAGCAGTTCTTC.

The V call is TRBV2, the J call TRBJ2-1, with D tentatively TRBD2 (6 bases). With 9 bases removed from V and 1 base from J, the gap between germline ends came to 13 bases. Germline lookup yields CDR1 SNHLY and CDR2 FYNNEI. The CDR3 covers 14 residues. The CDR3 spells CASPGERSYNEQFF. CDR3 in DNA: TGTGCCAGTCCGGGGGAGCGGTCCTACAATGAGCAGTTCTTC.

The V gene is TRBV7-9, the J gene TRBJ2-5; D unresolved. Deletions cut 0 bases from V and 5 bases from J, with 4 bases between. The CDR3 consists of 12 residues. CDR1 and CDR2 from the germline V gene are SEHNR and FQNEAQ (reference sequence). The CDR3 bases are TGTGCCAGCAGCTTAGCCCCTGAGACCCAGTACTTC. This encodes CASSLAPETQYF.

For the CDR3, the DNA is TGTGCCACCACCCGGGGGGCGGGGGCCAACAATGAGCAGTTCTTC. Translating it yields CATTRGAGANNEQFF. The chain joins TRBV9 to TRBJ2-1; D may be TRBD2 (7 bases). Trimming removed 9 bases at V and 5 bases at J, with 21 bases between. Per the germline V gene, CDR1 is SGDLS and CDR2 is YYNGEE. There are 15 residues in the CDR3.

The chain has TRBV29-1 and TRBJ2-7; the match to TRBD1 covers 7 bases. CDR3 size: 14 residues. From germline, CDR1 is SQVTM and CDR2 ANQGSEA. V lost 6 bases and J lost 4; bases outside the gene matches: 12. The CDR3 loop reads CSVVPGRGSYEQYF. CDR3 DNA: TGCAGCGTCGTCCCCGGCAGGGGGAGTTACGAGCAGTACTTC.

The chain recombines TRBV7-3 with TRBJ1-2; D ambiguous. Between the trimmed V and J ends, which lost 0 bases and 7 bases, there was a span of 9 bases. The length of the CDR3 is 13 residues. Germline V CDR1 and CDR2: SGHTA, FQGTGA. CDR3 nucleotide sequence: TGTGCCAGCAGCTTAACATCTGGCTCTGGCTACACCTTC. Protein product: CASSLTSGSGYTF.

The chain combines TRBV11-2 with TRBJ2-6, with 7 bases matching TRBD1. CDR1 and CDR2 from the germline V gene are SGHAT and FQNNGV. The CDR3 consists of 18 residues. J was trimmed by 0 bases and V by 5 bases; bases with no gene match: 10. Here the CDR3 DNA reads TGTGCCAGCAGCCCTTGGGGGACAGTAAGCTCTGGGGCCAACGTCCTGACTTTC. This sequence encodes CASSPWGTVSSGANVLTF.

The J gene is TRBJ1-1, the V gene TRBV7-9; D uncertain. The V end lost 2 bases, the J end lost 6 bases, and 10 bases lay between the germline ends. CDR3 length equals 13 residues. Looked up from germline, CDR1 is SEHNR and CDR2 is FQNEAQ (reference sequence). CDR3 loop: CASSLLTSAEAFF. DNA of the CDR3: TGTGCCAGCAGCTTATTAACTTCCGCTGAAGCTTTCTTT. The full variable domain, completed using reference TRBV7-9 and TRBJ1-1, is DTGVSQNPRHKITKRGQNVTFRCDPISEHNRLYWYRQTLGQGPEFLTYFQNEAQLEKSRLLSDRFSAERPKGSFSTLEIQRTEQGDSAMYLCASSLLTSAEAFFGQGTRLTVV.

The V call is TRBV15, the J call TRBJ2-5; TRBD2 matches at 9 bases. V shed 5 bases, J shed 3 bases, and the junction held 7 bases outside the gene matches. The germline gives CDR1 LNHNV, CDR2 YYDKDF (reference sequence). The CDR3 sequence is 15 residues long. The chain's CDR3 is CATSLKSGGKETQYF. The CDR3 DNA follows: TGTGCCACCAGCCTGAAAAGCGGGGGGAAAGAGACCCAGTACTTC.